This T cell receptor beta chain emerged from a study of beta chain features in type 1 diabetes. Findings and caveats of the study: Shortening of TCRB CDR3s, moderate but significant, appeared in all four CD4+ subsets of Type 1 diabetes patients.

Of the isolated RNA, all was reverse transcribed, and so the sequenced material was expressed TCRB transcripts. Some clones are missing from TCRdb's copy, which holds only in-frame ones; the method was immunoSEQ multiplex PCR. The table lists 150,000 to 200,000 clones, around 8% of them singletons. Germline CDR1 reads SGHRS; CDR2 reads YFSETQ. This CDR3 has 16 residues. V lost 0 bases, J lost 4 bases, and 16 bases lay in between. Regarding this clone: Its antigen is as yet unknown.

Sequencing was done on a sample of central memory CD4+ T cells from blood. The chain carries TRBV5-1 and TRBJ1-1, with a tentative D call TRBD1 (5 bases). This receptor was identified in a middle-aged woman with type 1 diabetes. The CDR3 coding sequence is TGCGCCAGCAGCTTGGCCCCGTCGGGGGAGTTCACTGAAGCTTTCTTT. Protein product: CASSLAPSGEFTEAFF.